This is a list of T cell receptor beta chains from one sample in a study of technical replicates of blood from several donors. Using immunoSEQ multiplex PCR, the repertoire was profiled, and TCRdb retains in-frame clones only, with some absent. The sample has 74,000 or so clones, about nine tenths seen once. Sequencing input: T cells isolated from PBMCs. These TCRs come from a human donor in good health. The CDR3 runs from the conserved cysteine through the conserved F or W. Each record gives: CDR3 length, V gene, clone size, D gene, J gene, CDR3 DNA, CDR3 protein. The D gene is left open where the match is weak. Expanded clones get a size class; other rows say once, few or many, or leave the size out.

length: 13; V: TRBV28; size: NA; D: NA; J: TRBJ1-1; DNA: TGTGCCAGCAGCCCAGGTCCGAACACTGAAGCTTTCTTT; CDR3: CASSPGPNTEAFF
length: 14; V: TRBV5-6; size: NA; D: TRBD1; J: TRBJ2-7; DNA: TGTGCCAGCAGCTCTGGGACAGGCTCCTACGAGCAGTACTTC; CDR3: CASSSGTGSYEQYF
length: 17; V: TRBV4-2; size: once; D: TRBD2; J: TRBJ2-3; DNA: TGTGCCAGCAGCCAAGACTTTAGCGGGGGGGAGGGAGATACGCAGTATTTT; CDR3: CASSQDFSGGEGDTQYF
length: 16; V: TRBV4-3; size: NA; D: TRBD1; J: TRBJ1-2; DNA: TGCGCCAGCAGCCAAGACGCCGGACAGGAAGCCTATGGCTACACCTTC; CDR3: CASSQDAGQEAYGYTF
length: 14; V: TRBV7-3; size: NA; D: TRBD2; J: TRBJ2-3; DNA: TGTGCCAGCAGCCGACTAGCTGCCGCGGATACGCAGTATTTT; CDR3: CASSRLAAADTQYF
length: 17; V: TRBV19; size: NA; D: TRBD1; J: TRBJ1-2; DNA: TGTGCCAGTAGTACCACAAGGACAGGGGGCTTTTCTTATGGCTACACCTTC; CDR3: CASSTTRTGGFSYGYTF
length: 19; V: TRBV7-2; size: NA; D: NA; J: TRBJ2-1; DNA: TGTGCCAGCAGCTTATTACGGGTAGGGGGTCCTTTATCCTACAATGAGCAGTTCTTC; CDR3: CASSLLRVGGPLSYNEQFF
length: 13; V: TRBV5-1; size: NA; D: NA; J: TRBJ2-4; DNA: TGCGCCAGCAGCTTGGAGGCGGGAAACATTCAGTACTTC; CDR3: CASSLEAGNIQYF
length: 15; V: TRBV7-2; size: once; D: TRBD2; J: TRBJ2-2; DNA: TGTGCCAGCAGTACTGGACTAGCAGACACCGGGGAGCTGTTTTTT; CDR3: CASSTGLADTGELFF
length: 15; V: TRBV27; size: NA; D: TRBD2; J: TRBJ2-1; DNA: TGTGCCACCCAGCGCGGCGGGACTAGCATACAGGAGCAGTTCTTC; CDR3: CATQRGGTSIQEQFF
length: 12; V: TRBV7-2; size: few; D: NA; J: TRBJ1-4; DNA: TGTGCCAGCAGCGTCGGGGTTGAAAAACTGTTTTTT; CDR3: CASSVGVEKLFF
length: 15; V: TRBV19; size: NA; D: TRBD1; J: TRBJ1-5; DNA: TGTGCCAGTAGACTGACAGGGGGCTTAGATCAGCCCCAGCATTTT; CDR3: CASRLTGGLDQPQHF
length: 14; V: TRBV29-1; size: NA; D: NA; J: TRBJ1-2; DNA: TGCAGCGTTGAGATCAGGGGCGTAAACTATGGCTACACCTTC; CDR3: CSVEIRGVNYGYTF
length: 14; V: TRBV7-9; size: NA; D: NA; J: TRBJ2-1; DNA: TGTGCCAGCAGCTTTGGGGGAGGAGGCAATGAGCAGTTCTTC; CDR3: CASSFGGGGNEQFF
length: 15; V: TRBV11-3; size: NA; D: NA; J: TRBJ2-5; DNA: TGTGCCAGCAGCTCAGGAGGCCAGAGCCAAGAGACCCAGTACTTC; CDR3: CASSSGGQSQETQYF
length: 14; V: TRBV9; size: NA; D: NA; J: TRBJ2-7; DNA: TGTGCCAGCAGCGGAGGACTGGGGTTGGGGGAGCAGTACTTC; CDR3: CASSGGLGLGEQYF
length: 13; V: TRBV29-1; size: NA; D: NA; J: TRBJ2-7; DNA: TGCAGCGTTGAAGTGGGAGTTGACTACGAGCAGTACTTC; CDR3: CSVEVGVDYEQYF
length: 16; V: TRBV25-1; size: NA; D: TRBD2; J: TRBJ2-5; DNA: TGTGCCAGCAGCATGGCCGGGACTAGCGGGACGGAGACCCAGTACTTC; CDR3: CASSMAGTSGTETQYF
length: 14; V: TRBV7-3; size: NA; D: NA; J: TRBJ1-2; DNA: TGTGCCAGCAGCTCGACCGGGACATTGTATGGCTACACCTTC; CDR3: CASSSTGTLYGYTF
length: 15; V: TRBV10-3; size: NA; D: TRBD1; J: TRBJ2-7; DNA: TGTGCCATCAGTGCCGGGACAGGGAGAGAAAACGAGCAGTACTTC; CDR3: CAISAGTGRENEQYF
length: 11; V: TRBV10-3; size: NA; D: NA; J: TRBJ2-7; DNA: TGTGCCATCAGCCGGGACAACGAGCAGTACTTC; CDR3: CAISRDNEQYF
length: 15; V: TRBV27; size: NA; D: TRBD2; J: TRBJ2-5; DNA: TGTGCCAGCAGTTCACGGGTTGGGAGGGGAGAGACCCAGTACTTC; CDR3: CASSSRVGRGETQYF
length: 15; V: TRBV4-1; size: NA; D: NA; J: TRBJ2-6; DNA: TGCGCCAGCAGCTTCCACGGCTCTGGGGCCAACGTCCTGACTTTC; CDR3: CASSFHGSGANVLTF
length: 14; V: TRBV10-1; size: NA; D: TRBD1; J: TRBJ2-1; DNA: TGCGCCAGCAGTGCCGGGACAGGGGCAAATGAGCAGTTCTTC; CDR3: CASSAGTGANEQFF
length: 14; V: TRBV11-3; size: NA; D: NA; J: TRBJ2-2; DNA: TGTGCCAGCAGCTCACCCCCGAGTGCCGGGGAGCTGTTTTTT; CDR3: CASSSPPSAGELFF
length: 12; V: TRBV4-1; size: NA; D: NA; J: TRBJ2-1; DNA: TGCGCCAGCAGCCAAGTAAACAATGAGCAGTTCTTC; CDR3: CASSQVNNEQFF
length: 13; V: TRBV11-2; size: NA; D: TRBD2; J: TRBJ2-7; DNA: TGTGCCAGCAGCCTCGGGGGGGGTTACGAGCAGTACTTC; CDR3: CASSLGGGYEQYF
length: 14; V: TRBV30; size: NA; D: TRBD2; J: TRBJ2-3; DNA: TGTGCCTGGAGTGTACTAGCGGGAGCAGATACGCAGTATTTT; CDR3: CAWSVLAGADTQYF
length: 15; V: TRBV5-6; size: NA; D: NA; J: TRBJ2-2; DNA: TGTGCCAGCAGCCACTATTGGGTCGAAACCGGGGAGCTGTTTTTT; CDR3: CASSHYWVETGELFF
length: 12; V: TRBV30; size: NA; D: NA; J: TRBJ2-3; DNA: TGTGCCTGGACCCGGGGCACAGATACGCAGTATTTT; CDR3: CAWTRGTDTQYF
length: 13; V: TRBV11-3; size: NA; D: NA; J: TRBJ2-5; DNA: TGTGCCAGCAGCTTAGACAGGGAAGAGACCCAGTACTTC; CDR3: CASSLDREETQYF
length: 14; V: TRBV9; size: once; D: NA; J: TRBJ1-4; DNA: TGTGCCAGCAGCGAGAAAGGGGATCAAGAAAAACTGTTTTTT; CDR3: CASSEKGDQEKLFF
length: 15; V: TRBV7-2; size: NA; D: TRBD1; J: TRBJ1-2; DNA: TGTGCCAGCAGCTTATTGAGGGACAGGGGCTATGGCTACACCTTC; CDR3: CASSLLRDRGYGYTF
length: 12; V: TRBV9; size: NA; D: NA; J: TRBJ2-3; DNA: TGTGCCAGCAGCGGAGGGTCAGATACGCAGTATTTT; CDR3: CASSGGSDTQYF
length: 16; V: TRBV19; size: NA; D: TRBD1; J: TRBJ2-2; DNA: TGTGCCAGTAAGGAGGACAGGGGAGATCTCACCGGGGAGCTGTTTTTT; CDR3: CASKEDRGDLTGELFF
length: 18; V: TRBV27; size: NA; D: NA; J: TRBJ1-5; DNA: TGTGCCAGCAGTTTATCAATGCAGGGCCTGGCCCCCAATCAGCCCCAGCATTTT; CDR3: CASSLSMQGLAPNQPQHF
length: 15; V: TRBV14; size: NA; D: TRBD1; J: TRBJ1-2; DNA: TGTGCCAGCAGCCAAGTGGGACAGACGATCTATGGCTACACCTTC; CDR3: CASSQVGQTIYGYTF
length: 14; V: TRBV7-3; size: NA; D: TRBD2; J: TRBJ2-5; DNA: TGTGCCAGCAGCCCTATAGCGGGGACGGAGACCCAGTACTTC; CDR3: CASSPIAGTETQYF
length: 14; V: TRBV11-2; size: NA; D: NA; J: TRBJ2-5; DNA: TGTGCCAGCAGCCACGCGGCGTACCAAGAGACCCAGTACTTC; CDR3: CASSHAAYQETQYF
length: 15; V: TRBV5-4; size: NA; D: NA; J: TRBJ2-3; DNA: TGTGCCAGCAGCTTTAACAGGGAAGGCACAGATACGCAGTATTTT; CDR3: CASSFNREGTDTQYF
length: 13; V: TRBV5-1; size: NA; D: NA; J: TRBJ1-4; DNA: TGCGCCAGCAGGCGTGGGCCTAATGAAAAACTGTTTTTT; CDR3: CASRRGPNEKLFF
length: 14; V: TRBV29-1; size: once; D: NA; J: TRBJ2-2; DNA: TGCAGCGTAATTATACAGGGAAACACCGGGGAGCTGTTTTTT; CDR3: CSVIIQGNTGELFF
length: 15; V: TRBV9; size: NA; D: TRBD1; J: TRBJ1-5; DNA: TGTGCCAGCAGCGTAGGAGGGGGCCAAAATCAGCCCCAGCATTTT; CDR3: CASSVGGGQNQPQHF
length: 18; V: TRBV4-3; size: NA; D: TRBD2; J: TRBJ2-1; DNA: TGCGCCAGCAGCCAAGATCGACATCGCGGGAGAACCTACAATGAGCAGTTCTTC; CDR3: CASSQDRHRGRTYNEQFF
length: 14; V: TRBV10-3; size: NA; D: TRBD2; J: TRBJ2-3; DNA: TGTGCCATCAGAGCGGGGGAGAACACAGATACGCAGTATTTT; CDR3: CAIRAGENTDTQYF
length: 15; V: TRBV28; size: NA; D: NA; J: TRBJ2-1; DNA: TGTGCCAGCAGTTTACGCGAAACAGGGTGGAATGAGCAGTTCTTC; CDR3: CASSLRETGWNEQFF
length: 14; V: TRBV19; size: NA; D: NA; J: TRBJ2-7; DNA: TGTGCCAGTCAACCGGGGAGAGTATCCTACGAGCAGTACTTC; CDR3: CASQPGRVSYEQYF